The following is a T cell receptor (beta chain) sequence with its context. Sequencing used immunoSEQ multiplex PCR; TCRdb keeps in-frame clones, though not all of them. The table records over 90,000 clones, about 90% of them present only once. CDR3 length: 12 amino acids. Germline V gives CDR1 ENHRY, CDR2 SYGVKD. V was trimmed by 6 bases and J by 4 bases, leaving 10 bases between them. The data derive from a study of control samples from healthy donors and cancer patients. The chain carries TRBV10-3 and TRBJ2-7; the D call may be TRBD1 or TRBD2 (5 bases each). The sample taken for sequencing was blood. The clonotype was recovered from a woman aged 18 to 35 in good health. CDR3 bases: TGTGCCATCAGGGGGACGGGTTACGAGCAGTACTTC. It translates to CAIRGTGYEQYF.